The clone carrying this T cell receptor beta chain was detected many times. Antigen unknown. This entry comes from a study of T cells in Graves' hyperthyroidism and ophthalmopathy. Across the whole study: Blood from the periphery was taken at initial diagnosis, before any treatment. Study-wide results and caveats: Most thyroid clonotypes expanded above 0.001 appeared in blood too.

Germline V gene lookup returns CDR1 SGHAT and CDR2 FQNNGV. The ends were cut back, 6 bases at V and 1 base at J, with 6 bases in the middle. The CDR3 consists of 12 residues. It was considered stable Graves' hyperthyroidism when ophthalmopathy did not progress within 18 months. Every diagnosis used clinical symptoms, serum thyroxine and TRAb, thyroid ultrasound and orbital computed tomography. Template material for amplifying TCR beta CDR3 regions consisted of RNA transcripts. A set of HTBI primers served as the primers for a first-round RT-PCR of the TCR CDR3. TCRdb ran MiXCR on the multiplex PCR reads and lists one entry per CDR3 protein. Of 300,000 to 350,000 distinct CDR3 sequences in the sample, about 15% were seen once.

The sequenced sample consisted of blood. This receptor was taken from a woman aged 30 to 39 with Graves' hyperthyroidism. The V gene is TRBV11-2, the J gene TRBJ2-5, with D uncertain. CDR3 loop: CASRDIQETQYF. Here the CDR3 DNA reads TGTGCCAGCAGAGACATCCAAGAGACCCAGTACTTC.